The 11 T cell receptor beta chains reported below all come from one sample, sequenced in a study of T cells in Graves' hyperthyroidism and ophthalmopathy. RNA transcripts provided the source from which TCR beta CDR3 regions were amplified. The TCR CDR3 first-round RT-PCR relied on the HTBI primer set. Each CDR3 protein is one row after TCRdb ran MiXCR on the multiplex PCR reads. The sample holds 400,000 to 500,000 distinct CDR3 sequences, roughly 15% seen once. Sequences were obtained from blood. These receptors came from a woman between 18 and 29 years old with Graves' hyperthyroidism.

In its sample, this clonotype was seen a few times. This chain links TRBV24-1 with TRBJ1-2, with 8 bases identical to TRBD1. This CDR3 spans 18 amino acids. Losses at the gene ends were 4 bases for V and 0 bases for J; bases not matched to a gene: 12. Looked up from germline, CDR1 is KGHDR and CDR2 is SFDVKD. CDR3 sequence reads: CATSEQERTGTPNYGYTF. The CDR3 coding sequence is TGTGCCACCAGTGAGCAGGAACGGACAGGGACCCCTAACTATGGCTACACCTTC.

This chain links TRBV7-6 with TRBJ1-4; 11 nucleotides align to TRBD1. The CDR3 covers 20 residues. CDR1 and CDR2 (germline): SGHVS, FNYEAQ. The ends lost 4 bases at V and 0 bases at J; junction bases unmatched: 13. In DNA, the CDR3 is TGTGCCAGCAGCTCTACCGGCGGACAGGGGGCGTTTGCAACTAATGAAAAACTGTTTTTT. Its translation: CASSSTGGQGAFATNEKLFF.

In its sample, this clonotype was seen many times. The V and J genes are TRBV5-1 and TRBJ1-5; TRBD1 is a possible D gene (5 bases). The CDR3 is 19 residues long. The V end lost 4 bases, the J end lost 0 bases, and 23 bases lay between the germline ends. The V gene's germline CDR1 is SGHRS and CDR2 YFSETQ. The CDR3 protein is CASSLGQILLLDSNQPQHF. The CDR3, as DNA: TGCGCCAGCAGCCTTGGACAAATTCTGCTTCTGGATAGCAATCAGCCCCAGCATTTT.

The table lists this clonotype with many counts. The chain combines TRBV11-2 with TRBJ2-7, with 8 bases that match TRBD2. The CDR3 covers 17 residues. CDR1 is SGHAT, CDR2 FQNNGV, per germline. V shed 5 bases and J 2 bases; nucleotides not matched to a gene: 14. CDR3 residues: CASSLTHLAGATYEQYF. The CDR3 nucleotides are TGTGCCAGCAGCCTCACACACCTAGCGGGCGCCACCTACGAGCAGTACTTC.

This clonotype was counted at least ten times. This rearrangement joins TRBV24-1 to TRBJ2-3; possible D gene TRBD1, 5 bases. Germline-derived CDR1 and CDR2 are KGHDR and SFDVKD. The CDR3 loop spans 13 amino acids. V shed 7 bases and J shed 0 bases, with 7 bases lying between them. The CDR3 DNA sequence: TGTGCCACCAGCGCAGGGAGCACAGATACGCAGTATTTT. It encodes CATSAGSTDTQYF.

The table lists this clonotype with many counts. CDR3 sequence (DNA): TGTGCCAGCAGCCGGTCGGACAGGGGGCTTGAAAAACTGTTTTTT. This translates into CASSRSDRGLEKLFF. The V and J genes are TRBV11-3 and TRBJ1-4; 11 nucleotides line up with TRBD1. V lost 5 bases, J lost 7 bases, and 6 bases stayed unmatched. Per the germline V gene, CDR1 is SGHNT and CDR2 is YENEEA. This CDR3 has 15 residues.

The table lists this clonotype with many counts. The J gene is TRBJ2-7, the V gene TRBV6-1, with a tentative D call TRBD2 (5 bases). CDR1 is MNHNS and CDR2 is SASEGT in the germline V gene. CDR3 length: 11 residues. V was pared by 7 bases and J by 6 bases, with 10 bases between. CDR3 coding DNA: TGTGCCAGCAACAAACTAGGCGAGCAGTACTTC. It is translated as CASNKLGEQYF.

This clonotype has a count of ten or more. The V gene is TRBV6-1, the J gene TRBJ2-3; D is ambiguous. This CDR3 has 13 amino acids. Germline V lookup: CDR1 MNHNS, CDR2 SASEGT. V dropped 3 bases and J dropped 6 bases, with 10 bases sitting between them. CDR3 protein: CASSDILADTQYF. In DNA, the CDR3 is TGTGCCAGCAGTGATATTCTGGCCGATACGCAGTATTTT.

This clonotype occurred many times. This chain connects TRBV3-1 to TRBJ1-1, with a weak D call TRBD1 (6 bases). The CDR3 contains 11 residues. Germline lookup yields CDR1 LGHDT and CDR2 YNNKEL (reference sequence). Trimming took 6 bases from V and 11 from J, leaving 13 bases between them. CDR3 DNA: TGTGCCAGCAGTGAAGGGGGGATGGCTTTCTTT. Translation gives CASSEGGMAFF.

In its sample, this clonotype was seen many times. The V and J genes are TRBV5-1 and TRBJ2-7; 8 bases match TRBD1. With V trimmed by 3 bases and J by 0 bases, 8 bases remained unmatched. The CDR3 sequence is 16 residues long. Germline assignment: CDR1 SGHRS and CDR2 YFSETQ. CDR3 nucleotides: TGCGCCAGCAGCTCCATTTCAGGGGGCTTCTCCTACGAGCAGTACTTC. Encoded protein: CASSSISGGFSYEQYF.

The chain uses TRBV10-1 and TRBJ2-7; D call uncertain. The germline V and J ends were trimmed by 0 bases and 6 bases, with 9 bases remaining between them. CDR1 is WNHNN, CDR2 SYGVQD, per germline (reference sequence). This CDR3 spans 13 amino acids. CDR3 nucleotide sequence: TGCGCCAGCAGTGAGTCGATCTCGGGCGAGCAGTACTTC. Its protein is CASSESISGEQYF.